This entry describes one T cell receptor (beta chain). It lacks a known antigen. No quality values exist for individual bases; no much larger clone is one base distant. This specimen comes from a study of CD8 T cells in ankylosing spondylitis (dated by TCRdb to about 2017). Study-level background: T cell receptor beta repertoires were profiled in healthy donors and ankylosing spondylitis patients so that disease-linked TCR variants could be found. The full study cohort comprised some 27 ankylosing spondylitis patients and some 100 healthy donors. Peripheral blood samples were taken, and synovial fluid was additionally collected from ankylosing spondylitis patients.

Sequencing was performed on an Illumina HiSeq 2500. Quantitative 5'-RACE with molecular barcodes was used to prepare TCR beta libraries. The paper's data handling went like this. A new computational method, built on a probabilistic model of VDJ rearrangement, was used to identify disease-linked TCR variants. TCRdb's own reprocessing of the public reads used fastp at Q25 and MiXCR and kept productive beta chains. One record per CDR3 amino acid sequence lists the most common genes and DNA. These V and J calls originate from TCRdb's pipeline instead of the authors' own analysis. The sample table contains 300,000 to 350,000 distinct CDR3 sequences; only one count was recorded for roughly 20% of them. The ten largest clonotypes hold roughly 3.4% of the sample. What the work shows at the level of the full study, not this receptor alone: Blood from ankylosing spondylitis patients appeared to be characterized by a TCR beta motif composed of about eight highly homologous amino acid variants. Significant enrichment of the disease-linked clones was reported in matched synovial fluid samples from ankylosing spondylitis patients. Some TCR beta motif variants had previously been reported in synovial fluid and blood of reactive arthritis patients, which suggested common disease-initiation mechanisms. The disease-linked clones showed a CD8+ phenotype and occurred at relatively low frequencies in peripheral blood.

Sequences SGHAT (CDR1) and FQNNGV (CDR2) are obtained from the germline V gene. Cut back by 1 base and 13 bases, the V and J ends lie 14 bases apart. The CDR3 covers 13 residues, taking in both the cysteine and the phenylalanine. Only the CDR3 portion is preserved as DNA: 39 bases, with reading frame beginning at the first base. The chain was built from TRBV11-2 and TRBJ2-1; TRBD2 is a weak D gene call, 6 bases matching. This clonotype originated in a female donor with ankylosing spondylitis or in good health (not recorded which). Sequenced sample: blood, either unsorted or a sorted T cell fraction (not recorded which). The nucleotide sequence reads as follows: TGTGCCAGCAGCTTAGGGAGGGCTGAGTCCCAGTTCTTC. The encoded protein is CASSLGRAESQFF.